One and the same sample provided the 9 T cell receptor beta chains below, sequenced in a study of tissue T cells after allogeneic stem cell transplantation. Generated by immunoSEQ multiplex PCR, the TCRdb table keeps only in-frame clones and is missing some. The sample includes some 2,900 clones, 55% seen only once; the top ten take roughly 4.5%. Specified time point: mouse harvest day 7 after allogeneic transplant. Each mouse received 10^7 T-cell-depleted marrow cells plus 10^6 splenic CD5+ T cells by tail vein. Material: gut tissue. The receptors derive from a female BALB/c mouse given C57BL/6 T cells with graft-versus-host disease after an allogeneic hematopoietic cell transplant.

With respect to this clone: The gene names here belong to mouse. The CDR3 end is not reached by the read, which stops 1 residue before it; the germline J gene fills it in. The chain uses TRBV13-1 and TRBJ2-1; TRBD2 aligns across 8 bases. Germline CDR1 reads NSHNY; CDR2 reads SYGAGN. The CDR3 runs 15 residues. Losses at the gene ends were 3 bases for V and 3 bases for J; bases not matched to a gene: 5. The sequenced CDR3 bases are TGTGCCAGCAGTGCCCCTGGGGGGATCTATGCTGAGCAGTTC. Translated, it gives CASSAPGGIYAEQF. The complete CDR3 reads CASSAPGGIYAEQFF.

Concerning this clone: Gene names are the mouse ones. CDR3 DNA, as far as it was read: TGTGCCAGCTCTCTAACCGGGACAGGGGCCTATGAACAGTAC. Translating it yields CASSLTGTGAYEQY. The whole CDR3 reads CASSLTGTGAYEQYF. The chain has TRBV12-2 and TRBJ2-7; 10 bases fit TRBD1. The CDR3 end lies 1 residue beyond the end of the read and is filled in from the germline J gene. CDR1 SGHLS and CDR2 HYDKME come from the germline V gene. The V segment lost 1 base and the J segment 2 bases; nucleotides outside the gene matches: 4. The CDR3 has 15 amino acids. The whole variable domain, filled in from reference TRBV12-2 and TRBJ2-7, reads NSGVVQSPRYIIKGKGERSILKCIPISGHLSVAWYQQTQGQELKFFIQHYDKMERDKGNLPSRFSVQQFDDYHSEMNMSALELEDSAVYFCASSLTGTGAYEQYFGPGTRLTVL.

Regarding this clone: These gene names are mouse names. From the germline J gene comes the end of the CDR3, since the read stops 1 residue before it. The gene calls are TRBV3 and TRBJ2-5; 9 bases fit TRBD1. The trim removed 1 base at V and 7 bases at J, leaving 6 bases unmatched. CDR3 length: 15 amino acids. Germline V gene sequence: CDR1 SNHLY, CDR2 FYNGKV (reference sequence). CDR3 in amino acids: CASSLETGGAYTQYF. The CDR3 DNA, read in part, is TGTGCCAGCAGCTTAGAAACAGGGGGCGCGTACACCCAGTAC.

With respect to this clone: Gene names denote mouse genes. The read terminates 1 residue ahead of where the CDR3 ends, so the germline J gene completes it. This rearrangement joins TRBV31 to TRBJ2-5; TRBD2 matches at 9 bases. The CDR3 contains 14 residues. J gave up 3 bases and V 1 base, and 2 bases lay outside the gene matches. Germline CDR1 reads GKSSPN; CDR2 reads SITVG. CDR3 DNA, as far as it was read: TGTGCCTGGAGTCGAGACTGGGGGCAAGACACCCAGTAC. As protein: CAWSRDWGQDTQY. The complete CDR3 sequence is CAWSRDWGQDTQYF.

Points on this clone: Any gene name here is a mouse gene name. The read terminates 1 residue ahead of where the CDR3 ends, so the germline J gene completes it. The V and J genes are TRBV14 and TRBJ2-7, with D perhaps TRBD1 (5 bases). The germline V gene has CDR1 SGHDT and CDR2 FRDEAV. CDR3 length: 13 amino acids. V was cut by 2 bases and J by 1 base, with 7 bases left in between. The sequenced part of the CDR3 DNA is TGTGCCAGCAGTTTGAGGGGTTCCTATGAACAGTAC. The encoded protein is CASSLRGSYEQY. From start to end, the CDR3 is CASSLRGSYEQYF.

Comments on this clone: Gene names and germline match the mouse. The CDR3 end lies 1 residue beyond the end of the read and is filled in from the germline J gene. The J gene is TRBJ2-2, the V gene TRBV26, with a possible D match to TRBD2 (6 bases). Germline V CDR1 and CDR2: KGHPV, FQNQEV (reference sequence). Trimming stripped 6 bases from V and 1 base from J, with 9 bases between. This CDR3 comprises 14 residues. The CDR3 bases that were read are TGTGCCAGCAGCCCGGGACTAAACACCGGGCAGCTCTAC. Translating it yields CASSPGLNTGQLY. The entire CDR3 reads CASSPGLNTGQLYF. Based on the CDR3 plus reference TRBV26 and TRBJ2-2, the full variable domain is NSKVIQTPRYLVKGQGQKAKMRCIPEKGHPVVFWYQQNKNNEFKFLINFQNQEVLQQIDMTEKRFSAECPSNSPCSLEIQSSEAGDSALYLCASSPGLNTGQLYFGEGSKLTVL.

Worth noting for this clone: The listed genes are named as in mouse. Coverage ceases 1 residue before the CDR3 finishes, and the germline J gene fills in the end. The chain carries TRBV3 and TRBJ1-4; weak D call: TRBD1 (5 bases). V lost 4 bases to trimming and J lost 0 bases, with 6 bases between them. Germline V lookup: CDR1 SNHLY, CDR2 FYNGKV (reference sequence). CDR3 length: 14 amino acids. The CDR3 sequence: CASSSRVSNERLFF. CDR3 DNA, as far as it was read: TGTGCCAGCAGCTCCAGGGTTTCCAACGAAAGATTATTT.

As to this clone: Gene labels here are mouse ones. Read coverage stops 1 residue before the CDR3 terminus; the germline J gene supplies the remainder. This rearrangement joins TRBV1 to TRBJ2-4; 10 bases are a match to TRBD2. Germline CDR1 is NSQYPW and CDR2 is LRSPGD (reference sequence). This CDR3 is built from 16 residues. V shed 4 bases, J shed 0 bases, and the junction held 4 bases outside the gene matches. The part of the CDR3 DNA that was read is TGCACCTGCAGTGAAAGGACTGGGGGTAGTCAAAACACCTTGTAC. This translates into CTCSERTGGSQNTLY. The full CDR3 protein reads CTCSERTGGSQNTLYF.

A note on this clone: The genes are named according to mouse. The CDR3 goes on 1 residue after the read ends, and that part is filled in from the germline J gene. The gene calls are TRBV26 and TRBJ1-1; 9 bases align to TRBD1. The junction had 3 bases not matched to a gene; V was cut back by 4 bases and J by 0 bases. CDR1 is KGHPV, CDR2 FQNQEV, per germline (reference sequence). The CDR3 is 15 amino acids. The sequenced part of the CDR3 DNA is TGTGCCAGCAGTCGTTGGACAGGGGCAAACACAGAAGTCTTC. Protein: CASSRWTGANTEVF. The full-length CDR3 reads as CASSRWTGANTEVFF.